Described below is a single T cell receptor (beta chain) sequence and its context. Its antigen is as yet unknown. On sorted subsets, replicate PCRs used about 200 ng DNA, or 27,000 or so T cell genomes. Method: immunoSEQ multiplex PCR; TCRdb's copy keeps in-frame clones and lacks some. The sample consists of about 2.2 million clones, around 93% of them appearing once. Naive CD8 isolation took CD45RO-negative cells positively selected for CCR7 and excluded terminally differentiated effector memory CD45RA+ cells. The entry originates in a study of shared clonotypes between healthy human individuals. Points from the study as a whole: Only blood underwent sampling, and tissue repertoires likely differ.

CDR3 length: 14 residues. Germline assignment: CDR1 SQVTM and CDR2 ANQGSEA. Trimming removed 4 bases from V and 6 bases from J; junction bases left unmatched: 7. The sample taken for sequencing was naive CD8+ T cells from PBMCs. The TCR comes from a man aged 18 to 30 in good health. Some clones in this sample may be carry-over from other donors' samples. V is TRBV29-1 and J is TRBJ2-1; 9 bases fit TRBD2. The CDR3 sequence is CSVGVAGAFNEQFF. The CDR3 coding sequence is TGCAGCGTTGGCGTAGCGGGAGCATTCAATGAGCAGTTCTTC.